Shown below are 23 T cell receptor beta chains from a single sample sequenced in a study of regulatory T cells in long-lasting Graves disease (dated by TCRdb to the early 2020s). Library generation was performed with multiplex PCR. This sample was sequenced with an Illumina HiSeq 4000. iRepertoire HTBI primers and Arm-PCR amplification of CDR3 regions were used to construct TCR beta libraries. TCRdb applied fastp at Q25 and MiXCR to the public reads, then kept only in-frame beta chains. Duplicate CDR3 protein sequences are folded into a single record with the most common DNA and genes. Recorded for this sample are roughly 470,000 distinct CDR3 sequences; around 21% of them occurred a single time. In total, the top ten clones hold 7% to 9.5% of the sample. The time point label of this sample denotes: persistent/refractory GD, antithyroid drugs over 5 years with positive TRAb. For both TCR sequencing and RNA sequencing, RNA was extracted from PBMCs in TRIzol.

The source material was peripheral blood mononuclear cells (PBMCs), sampled when the disease was refractory, from a patient treated with antithyroid drugs. These receptors all stem from a female donor with Graves disease.

The CDR3 sequence: CASSARAREDTGELFF. Written as DNA, the CDR3 is TGTGCCAGCAGCGCCCGGGCGCGGGAGGACACCGGGGAGCTGTTTTTT. The chain employs TRBV4-2 and TRBJ2-2, with 8 bases fitting TRBD2. Germline assignment: CDR1 LGHNA and CDR2 YNFKEQ. Trimming at V came to 5 bases and at J to 3 bases, leaving 8 bases not matched to a gene. CDR3 length: 16 amino acids.

J is TRBJ2-7 and V is TRBV11-2; tentative D call: TRBD2 (6 bases). The CDR3 spans 16 residues. Trimming left V 5 bases short and J 3 bases short, with 20 bases between. Germline CDR1 is SGHAT and CDR2 is FQNNGV. The CDR3 coding sequence is TGTGCCAGCAGCCAAGTGGGGGTAGCGGAGAACTACGAGCAGTACTTC. Protein: CASSQVGVAENYEQYF.

This clonotype was seen ten or more times. The V and J genes are TRBV29-1 and TRBJ2-7; D gene ambiguous. This CDR3 comprises 11 residues. Germline V gives CDR1 SQVTM, CDR2 ANQGSEA. Between the trimmed V and J ends, which lost 4 bases and 0 bases, there was a span of 4 bases. This CDR3 is CSVGHSYEQYF. As DNA, the CDR3 is TGCAGCGTTGGGCACTCCTACGAGCAGTACTTC.

The chain joins TRBV29-1 to TRBJ2-1; D may be TRBD1 or TRBD2 (5 bases each). CDR3 size: 15 residues. The V and J ends lost 6 bases and 8 bases respectively, with 23 bases between them. CDR1 SQVTM and CDR2 ANQGSEA come from the germline V gene. The CDR3 DNA is TGCAGCGTCCCAGTCGATGGGGACCTTCGGGATGAGCAGTTCTTC. Its translation is CSVPVDGDLRDEQFF.

The rearrangement joins TRBV28 to TRBJ1-5, with D hard to call. The V end was cut by 2 bases, the J end by 0 bases, with 11 bases between. Germline V lookup: CDR1 MDHEN, CDR2 SYDVKM. The CDR3 consists of 16 residues. The CDR3, as DNA: TGTGCCAGCAGTTTAAAAACATATTATAGCAATCAGCCCCAGCATTTT. It yields the protein CASSLKTYYSNQPQHF.

This clonotype has more than one count but fewer than ten. The V call is TRBV19, the J call TRBJ1-5, with TRBD1 as a possible D gene (6 bases). Between the trimmed V and J ends, which lost 6 bases and 5 bases, there was a span of 14 bases. The CDR3 is 14 amino acids. Germline values: CDR1 LNHDA, CDR2 SQIVND (reference sequence). The CDR3 coding sequence is TGTGCCAGTAGGATACAGGGCACCTATCAGCCCCAGCATTTT. Amino acids: CASRIQGTYQPQHF.

V is TRBV28 and J is TRBJ1-2; weak D call: TRBD1 (5 bases). The CDR3 is 15 residues long. Germline loops: CDR1 MDHEN, CDR2 SYDVKM. V was trimmed by 5 bases and J by 9 bases, leaving 22 bases between them. The CDR3 reads CASSPRDFCFGSYTF. The CDR3 coding sequence is TGTGCCAGCAGTCCCAGGGACTTCTGCTTTGGGAGCTACACCTTC.

This clonotype was recorded a few times. The rearrangement joins TRBV6-1 to TRBJ2-7; 9 nucleotides agree with TRBD1. The CDR3 consists of 15 residues. Trimming at V came to 7 bases and at J to 2 bases, leaving 9 bases not matched to a gene. Germline V gives CDR1 MNHNS, CDR2 SASEGT. The CDR3 spells CASKIGQGQAYEQYF. In DNA form, the CDR3 reads TGTGCCAGCAAAATCGGACAGGGGCAAGCCTACGAGCAGTACTTC.

This clonotype showed up just a few times. The chain employs TRBV29-1 and TRBJ2-7, with 8 bases matching TRBD1. CDR1 is SQVTM and CDR2 is ANQGSEA in the germline V gene. V shed 6 bases, J shed 1 base, and the junction held 5 bases outside the gene matches. This CDR3 is 13 amino acids long. Written as DNA, the CDR3 is TGCAGCGTAAACCGGGACAGGTCCTACGAGCAGTACTTC. This codes for CSVNRDRSYEQYF.

This clonotype occurred a few times. At one boundary the junction diverges from the germline segment, which might be a read error. The V call is TRBV11-3, the J call TRBJ2-5, with D perhaps assigned TRBD1 or TRBD2 (5 bases each). Germline loops: CDR1 SGHNT, CDR2 YENEEA. The CDR3 contains 15 residues. CDR3 in amino acids: CTSSEGPGNSETQYF. The CDR3 bases are TGTACCAGCAGCGAGGGGCCAGGGAATAGCGAGACCCAGTACTTC. Looking up the rest from reference TRBV11-3 and TRBJ2-5 gives the full variable domain: EAGVVQSPRYKIIEKKQPVAFWCNPISGHNTLYWYLQNLGQGPELLIRYENEEAVDDSQLPKDRFSAERLKGVDSTLKIQPAELGDSAVYLCTSSEGPGNSETQYFGPGTRLLVL.

This clonotype has a handful of counts. The chain uses TRBV19 and TRBJ2-7, with TRBD1 identical over 10 bases. The V gene's germline CDR1 is LNHDA and CDR2 SQIVND (reference sequence). CDR3 length equals 14 residues. V was clipped by 5 bases and J by 3 bases; unmatched bases: 4. The CDR3 spells CASSDGTGDYEQYF. DNA for the CDR3: TGTGCCAGTAGTGATGGGACAGGGGACTACGAGCAGTACTTC.

This clonotype was seen ten or more times. The V and J genes are TRBV6-1 and TRBJ1-2, with TRBD1 matching 7 bases. V dropped 5 bases and J dropped 4; count of bases not matched to a gene: 13. This CDR3 spans 16 amino acids. Germline CDR1 MNHNS, CDR2 SASEGT. As DNA, the CDR3 is TGTGCCAGCAGTCAAGGGCGGGACAGATTATCCTATGGCTACACCTTC. Its protein is CASSQGRDRLSYGYTF.

This clonotype was observed a few times. The gene calls are TRBV20-1 and TRBJ2-7; 8 bases are shared with TRBD2. V lost 3 bases to trimming and J lost 1 base; unmatched junction nucleotides: 8. Looked up from germline, CDR1 is DFQATT and CDR2 is SNEGSKA (reference sequence). The CDR3 extends over 15 amino acids. CDR3: CSARFPGLGSYEQYF. CDR3 sequence (DNA): TGCAGTGCTAGGTTTCCGGGACTAGGATCCTACGAGCAGTACTTC.

This clonotype was detected many times. The chain has TRBV18 and TRBJ2-7, with D perhaps TRBD1 (5 bases). CDR1 and CDR2 (germline): KGHSH, LQKENI. The CDR3 loop spans 15 amino acids. The V and J ends lost 6 bases and 1 base respectively, with 16 bases between them. The CDR3 sequence is CASSPQGLSSYEQYF. CDR3 sequence (DNA): TGTGCCAGCTCGCCCCAGGGTCTCAGTTCCTACGAGCAGTACTTC. Based on the CDR3 plus reference TRBV18 and TRBJ2-7, the full variable domain is NAGVMQNPRHLVRRRGQEARLRCSPMKGHSHVYWYRQLPEEGLKFMVYLQKENIIDESGMPKERFSAEFPKEGPSILRIQQVVRGDSAAYFCASSPQGLSSYEQYFGPGTRLTVT.

This clonotype was recorded at least ten times. The chain combines TRBV5-1 with TRBJ1-1; D remains ambiguous. The CDR3 covers 12 residues. The V and J ends lost 2 bases and 6 bases respectively, with 8 bases between them. CDR1 SGHRS and CDR2 YFSETQ come from the germline V gene. This CDR3 is CASSFGSSEAFF. The CDR3 DNA is TGCGCCAGCAGCTTCGGCAGCTCTGAAGCTTTCTTT.

This clonotype was detected many times. The chain has TRBV12-3 or TRBV12-4 and TRBJ2-4; the match to TRBD1 covers 7 bases. The length of the CDR3 is 11 residues. V was pared by 11 bases and J by 4 bases, with 2 bases of the junction left unmatched. The CDR3 loop reads CASGQKNIQYF. As DNA, the CDR3 is TGTGCCTCGGGACAGAAAAACATTCAGTACTTC.

In its sample, this clonotype was seen a few times. J is TRBJ2-7 and V is TRBV29-1, with D uncertain. Trimming removed 7 bases from V and 6 bases from J, with 19 bases in between. This CDR3 region has 13 residues. Germline V gives CDR1 SQVTM, CDR2 ANQGSEA. CDR3 loop: CSARRTGEGEQYF. As DNA, the CDR3 is TGCAGCGCTAGACGGACCGGAGAAGGCGAGCAGTACTTC.

In its sample, this clonotype was seen many times. This chain joins TRBV7-3 and TRBJ2-5; 10 nucleotides agree with TRBD2. The V segment lost 5 bases and the J segment 2 bases; nucleotides outside the gene matches: 5. CDR3 size: 15 residues. Germline lookup yields CDR1 SGHTA and CDR2 FQGTGA. The CDR3 spells CASSKTSGYQETQYF. CDR3 in DNA: TGTGCCAGCAGCAAGACTAGCGGGTATCAAGAGACCCAGTACTTC.

This clonotype occurred a few times. The CDR3 DNA sequence: TGTGCCAGCAGTGATCAAGGGGCCTACTATGGCTACACCTTC. The encoded protein is CASSDQGAYYGYTF. V gene TRBV25-1 combines with J gene TRBJ1-2; maybe TRBD1 (5 bases). From germline, CDR1 is MGHDK and CDR2 SYGVNS. With 3 bases removed from V and 3 bases from J, the gap between germline ends came to 11 bases. This CDR3 spans 14 amino acids.

This clonotype was seen at least ten times. The genes are TRBV12-3 or TRBV12-4 and TRBJ1-5; 8 nucleotides agree with TRBD1. This CDR3 contains 15 residues. Germline trimming cut 5 bases from V and 2 bases from J; bases unmatched to any gene: 5. The CDR3 bases are TGTGCCAGCAGTGGACAGGGAGGCGGCAATCAGCCCCAGCATTTT. It codes for CASSGQGGGNQPQHF.

The genes are TRBV24-1 and TRBJ2-2, with TRBD1 matching over 8 bases. Germline assignment: CDR1 KGHDR and CDR2 SFDVKD. The CDR3 extends over 14 amino acids. V trimming: 6 bases; J trimming: 5 bases; junction bases outside the gene matches: 4. The CDR3 loop reads CATSRQGATGELFF. The CDR3 DNA reads as TGTGCCACCAGTCGGCAGGGGGCAACCGGGGAGCTGTTTTTT.

This clonotype was observed many times. V usage is TRBV2 and J usage is TRBJ2-4; 8 bases line up with TRBD1. The V gene's germline CDR1 is SNHLY and CDR2 FYNNEI. Germline trimming cut 5 bases from V and 15 bases from J; bases unmatched to any gene: 12. The CDR3 sequence is 13 residues long. CDR3 amino acids: CASSPRTGLGGYF. CDR3 in DNA: TGTGCCAGCAGTCCGCGGACAGGGTTGGGGGGGTACTTC.

This clonotype has ten or more counts. This chain uses TRBV12-3 or TRBV12-4 with TRBJ1-6; D is undetermined. Trimming removed 0 bases from V and 7 bases from J, with 7 bases in between. CDR3 length: 14 residues. The CDR3 is CASSLASGNSPLHF. The DNA of the CDR3 is TGTGCCAGCAGTTTAGCGTCGGGCAATTCACCCCTCCACTTT.